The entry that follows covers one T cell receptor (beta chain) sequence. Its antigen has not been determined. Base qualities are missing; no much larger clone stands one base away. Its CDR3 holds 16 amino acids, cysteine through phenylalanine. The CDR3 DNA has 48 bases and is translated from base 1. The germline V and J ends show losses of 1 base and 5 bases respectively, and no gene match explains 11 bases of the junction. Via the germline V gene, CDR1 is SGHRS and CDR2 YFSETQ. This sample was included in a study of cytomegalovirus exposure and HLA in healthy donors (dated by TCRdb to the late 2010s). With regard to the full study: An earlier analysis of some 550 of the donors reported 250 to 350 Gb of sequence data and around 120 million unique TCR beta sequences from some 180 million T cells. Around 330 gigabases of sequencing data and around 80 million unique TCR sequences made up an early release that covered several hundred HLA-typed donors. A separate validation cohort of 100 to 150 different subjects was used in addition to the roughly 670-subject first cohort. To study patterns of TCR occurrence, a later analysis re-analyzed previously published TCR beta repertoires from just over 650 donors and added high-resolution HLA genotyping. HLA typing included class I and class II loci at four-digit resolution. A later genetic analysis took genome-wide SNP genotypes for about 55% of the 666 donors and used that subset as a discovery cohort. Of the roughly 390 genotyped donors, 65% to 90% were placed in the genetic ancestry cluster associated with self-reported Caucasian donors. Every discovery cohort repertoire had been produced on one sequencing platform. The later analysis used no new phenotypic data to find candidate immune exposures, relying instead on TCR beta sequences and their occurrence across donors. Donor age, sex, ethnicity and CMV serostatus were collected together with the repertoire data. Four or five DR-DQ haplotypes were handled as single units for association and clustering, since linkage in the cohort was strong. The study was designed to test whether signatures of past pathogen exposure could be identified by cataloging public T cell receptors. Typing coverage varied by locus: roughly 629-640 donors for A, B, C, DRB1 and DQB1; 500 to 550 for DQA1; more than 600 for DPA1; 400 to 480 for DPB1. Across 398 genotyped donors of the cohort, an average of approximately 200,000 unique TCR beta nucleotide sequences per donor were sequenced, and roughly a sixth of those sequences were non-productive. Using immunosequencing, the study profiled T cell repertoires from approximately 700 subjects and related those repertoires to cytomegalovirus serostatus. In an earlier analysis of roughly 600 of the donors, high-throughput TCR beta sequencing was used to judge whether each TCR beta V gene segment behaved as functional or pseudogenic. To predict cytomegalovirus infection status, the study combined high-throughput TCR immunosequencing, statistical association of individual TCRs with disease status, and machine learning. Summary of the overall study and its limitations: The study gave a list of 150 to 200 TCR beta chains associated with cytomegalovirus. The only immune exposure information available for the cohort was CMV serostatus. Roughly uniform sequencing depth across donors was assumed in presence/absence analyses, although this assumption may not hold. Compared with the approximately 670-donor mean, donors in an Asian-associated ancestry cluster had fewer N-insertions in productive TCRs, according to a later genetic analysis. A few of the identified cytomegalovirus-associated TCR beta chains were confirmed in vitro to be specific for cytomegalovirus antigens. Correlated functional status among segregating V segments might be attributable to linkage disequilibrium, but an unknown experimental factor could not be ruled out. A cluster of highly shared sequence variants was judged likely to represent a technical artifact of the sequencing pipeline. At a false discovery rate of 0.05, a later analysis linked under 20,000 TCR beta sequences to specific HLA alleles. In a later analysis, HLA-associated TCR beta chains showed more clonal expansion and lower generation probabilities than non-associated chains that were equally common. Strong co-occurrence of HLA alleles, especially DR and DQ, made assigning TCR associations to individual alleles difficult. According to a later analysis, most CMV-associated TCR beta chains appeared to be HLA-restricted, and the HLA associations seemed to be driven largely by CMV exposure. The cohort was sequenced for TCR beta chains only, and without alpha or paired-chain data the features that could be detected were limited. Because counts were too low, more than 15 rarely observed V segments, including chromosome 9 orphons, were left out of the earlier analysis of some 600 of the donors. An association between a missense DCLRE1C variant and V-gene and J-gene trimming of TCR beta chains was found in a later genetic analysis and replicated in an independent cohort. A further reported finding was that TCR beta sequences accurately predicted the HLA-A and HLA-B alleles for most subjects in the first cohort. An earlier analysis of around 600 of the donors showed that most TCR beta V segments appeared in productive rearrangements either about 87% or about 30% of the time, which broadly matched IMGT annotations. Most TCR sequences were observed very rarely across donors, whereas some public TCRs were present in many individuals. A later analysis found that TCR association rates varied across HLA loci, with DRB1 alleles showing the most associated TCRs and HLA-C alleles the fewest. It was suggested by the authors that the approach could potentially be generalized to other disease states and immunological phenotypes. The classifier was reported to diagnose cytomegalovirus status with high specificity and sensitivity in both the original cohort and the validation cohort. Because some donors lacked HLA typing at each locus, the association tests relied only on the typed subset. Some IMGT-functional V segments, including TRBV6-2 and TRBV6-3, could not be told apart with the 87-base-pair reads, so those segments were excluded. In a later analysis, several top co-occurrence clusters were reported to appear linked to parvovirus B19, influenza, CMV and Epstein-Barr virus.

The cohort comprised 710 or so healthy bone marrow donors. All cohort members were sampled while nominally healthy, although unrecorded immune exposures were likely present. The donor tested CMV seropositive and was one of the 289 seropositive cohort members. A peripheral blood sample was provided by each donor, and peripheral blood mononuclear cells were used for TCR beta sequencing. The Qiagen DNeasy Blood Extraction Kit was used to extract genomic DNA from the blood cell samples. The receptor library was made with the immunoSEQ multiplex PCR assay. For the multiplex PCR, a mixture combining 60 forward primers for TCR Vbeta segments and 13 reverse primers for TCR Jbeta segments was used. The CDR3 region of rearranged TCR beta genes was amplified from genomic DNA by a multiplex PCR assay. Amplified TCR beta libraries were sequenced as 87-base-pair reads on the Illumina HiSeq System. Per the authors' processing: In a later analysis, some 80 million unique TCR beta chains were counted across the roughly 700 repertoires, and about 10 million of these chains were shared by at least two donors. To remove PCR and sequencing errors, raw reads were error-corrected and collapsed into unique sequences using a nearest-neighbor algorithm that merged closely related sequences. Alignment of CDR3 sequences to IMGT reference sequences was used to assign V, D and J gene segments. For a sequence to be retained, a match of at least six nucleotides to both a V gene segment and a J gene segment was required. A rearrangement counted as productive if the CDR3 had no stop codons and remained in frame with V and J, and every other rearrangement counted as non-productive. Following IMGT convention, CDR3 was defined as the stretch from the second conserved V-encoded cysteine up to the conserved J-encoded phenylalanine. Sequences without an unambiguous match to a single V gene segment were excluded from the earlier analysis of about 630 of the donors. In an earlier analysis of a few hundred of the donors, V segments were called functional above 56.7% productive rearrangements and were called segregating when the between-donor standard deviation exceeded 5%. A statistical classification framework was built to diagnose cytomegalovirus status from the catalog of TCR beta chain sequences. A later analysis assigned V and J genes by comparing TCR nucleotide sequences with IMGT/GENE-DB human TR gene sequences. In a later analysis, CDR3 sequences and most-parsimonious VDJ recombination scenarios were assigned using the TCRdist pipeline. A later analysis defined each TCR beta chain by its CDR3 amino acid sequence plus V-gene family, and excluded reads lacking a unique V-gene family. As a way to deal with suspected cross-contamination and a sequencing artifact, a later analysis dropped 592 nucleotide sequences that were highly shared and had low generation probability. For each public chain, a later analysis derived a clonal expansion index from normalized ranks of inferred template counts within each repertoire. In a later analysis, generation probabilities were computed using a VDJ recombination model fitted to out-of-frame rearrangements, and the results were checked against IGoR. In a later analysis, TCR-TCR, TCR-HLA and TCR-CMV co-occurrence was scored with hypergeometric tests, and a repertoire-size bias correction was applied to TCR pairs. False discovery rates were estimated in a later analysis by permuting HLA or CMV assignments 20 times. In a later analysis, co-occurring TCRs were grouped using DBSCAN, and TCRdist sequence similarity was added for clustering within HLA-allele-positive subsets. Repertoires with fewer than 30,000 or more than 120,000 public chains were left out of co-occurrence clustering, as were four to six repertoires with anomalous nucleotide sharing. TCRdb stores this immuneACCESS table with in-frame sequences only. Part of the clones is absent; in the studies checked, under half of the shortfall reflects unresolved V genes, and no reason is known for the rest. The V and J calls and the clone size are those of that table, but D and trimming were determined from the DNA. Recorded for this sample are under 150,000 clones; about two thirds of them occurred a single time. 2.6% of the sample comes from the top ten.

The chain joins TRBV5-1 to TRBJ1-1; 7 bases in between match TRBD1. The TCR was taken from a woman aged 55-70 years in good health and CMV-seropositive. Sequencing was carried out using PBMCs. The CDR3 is CASSLPEEGAGTEAFF. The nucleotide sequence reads TGCGCCAGCAGCTTGCCCGAGGAGGGGGCGGGGACTGAAGCTTTCTTT.